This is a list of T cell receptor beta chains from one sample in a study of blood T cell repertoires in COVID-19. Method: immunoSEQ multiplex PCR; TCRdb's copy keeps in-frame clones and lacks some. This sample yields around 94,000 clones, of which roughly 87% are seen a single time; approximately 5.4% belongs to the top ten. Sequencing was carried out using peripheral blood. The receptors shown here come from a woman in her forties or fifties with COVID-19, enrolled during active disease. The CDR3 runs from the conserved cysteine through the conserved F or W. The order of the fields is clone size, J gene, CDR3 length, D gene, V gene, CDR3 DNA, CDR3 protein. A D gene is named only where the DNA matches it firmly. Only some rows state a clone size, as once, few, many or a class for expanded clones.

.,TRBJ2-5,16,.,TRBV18,TGTGCCAGCTCACCACTAGTCGGGGGTGACCAAGAGACCCAGTACTTC,CASSPLVGGDQETQYF
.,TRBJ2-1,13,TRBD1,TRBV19,TGTGCCAGTAGTACGACAGGGAACAATGAGCAGTTCTTC,CASSTTGNNEQFF
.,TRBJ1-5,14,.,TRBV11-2,TGTGCCAGCAGCTTAACCAGGCAAAATCAGCCCCAGCATTTT,CASSLTRQNQPQHF
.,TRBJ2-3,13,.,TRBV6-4,TGTGCCAGCAGTGAGACAGGCCCAGATACGCAGTATTTT,CASSETGPDTQYF
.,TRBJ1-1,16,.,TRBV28,TGTGCCAGCAGTTTTTACCGGGGGTGGAGAAACACTGAAGCTTTCTTT,CASSFYRGWRNTEAFF
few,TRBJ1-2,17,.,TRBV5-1,TGCGCCAGCAGCTTGGATATTTCGGGAAGGCACAACTATGGCTACACCTTC,CASSLDISGRHNYGYTF
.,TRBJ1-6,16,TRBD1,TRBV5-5,TGTGCCAGCAGCACGGGACAGGGGGAGGTTAATTCACCCCTCCACTTT,CASSTGQGEVNSPLHF
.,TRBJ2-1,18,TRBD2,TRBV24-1,TGTGCCACCAGTGATCAGACTAGCGGGCCCTTCTCCTACAATGAGCAGTTCTTC,CATSDQTSGPFSYNEQFF
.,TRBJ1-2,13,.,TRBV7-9,TGTGCCAGCAGCCAGGGGACCCGCTATGGCTACACCTTC,CASSQGTRYGYTF
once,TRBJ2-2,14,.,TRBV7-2,TGTGCCAGCAGCCGCCGCGGGGACACCGGGGAGCTGTTTTTT,CASSRRGDTGELFF
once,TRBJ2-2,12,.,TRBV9,TGTGCCAGCAGCACTACACCCGGGGAGCTGTTTTTT,CASSTTPGELFF
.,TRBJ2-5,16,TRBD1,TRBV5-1,TGCGCCAGCAGCGCCGGACAGGGGAGAAACCAAGAGACCCAGTACTTC,CASSAGQGRNQETQYF
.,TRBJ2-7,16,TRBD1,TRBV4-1,TGCGCCAGCAGCCCCACCCCGATCGACAGGGACTACGAGCAGTACTTC,CASSPTPIDRDYEQYF
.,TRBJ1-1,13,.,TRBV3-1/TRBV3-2,TGTGCCAGCAGCCTTAGGAGGAACACTGAAGCTTTCTTT,CASSLRRNTEAFF
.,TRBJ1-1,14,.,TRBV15,TGTGCCACCAGCAGAGATCGGGAGAACACTGAAGCTTTCTTT,CATSRDRENTEAFF
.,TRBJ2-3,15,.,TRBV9,TGTGCCAGCAGCGTAGTGGGCACGAGCACAGATACGCAGTATTTT,CASSVVGTSTDTQYF
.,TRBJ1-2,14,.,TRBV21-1,TGTGCCTCAAGGGGAGGGGAGAGTGCCTATGGCTACACCTTC,CASRGGESAYGYTF
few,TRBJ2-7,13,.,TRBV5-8,TGTGCCAGCAGCGTAAGGGGGGGCTACGAGCAGTACTTC,CASSVRGGYEQYF
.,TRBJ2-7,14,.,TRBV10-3,TGTGCCATCAGTGCCAGACAGGGACTAGGCGAGCAGTACTTC,CAISARQGLGEQYF
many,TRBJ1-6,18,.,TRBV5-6,TGTGCCAGCAGCTTGGGGGGACAAGCTTCCTCCTATAATTCACCCCTCCACTTT,CASSLGGQASSYNSPLHF
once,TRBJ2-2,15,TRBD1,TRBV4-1,TGCGCCAGCAGCCATCGGACAGGGCTTACCGGGGAGCTGTTTTTT,CASSHRTGLTGELFF
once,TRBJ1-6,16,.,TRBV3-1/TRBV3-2,TGTGCCAGCAGCCAAGACCTCACGGGTACTAATTCACCCCTCCACTTT,CASSQDLTGTNSPLHF
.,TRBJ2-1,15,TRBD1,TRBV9,TGTGCCAGCAGCGCCATACAGGGGGCGGTCAATGAGCAGTTCTTC,CASSAIQGAVNEQFF
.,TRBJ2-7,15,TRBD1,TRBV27,TGTGCCAGCAGTTATGTGGGACAGGGTCGCTTCGAGCAGTACTTC,CASSYVGQGRFEQYF
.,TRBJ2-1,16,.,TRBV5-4,TGTGCCAGCAGCCCCGACGGGGGGCCGTCCTACAATGAGCAGTTCTTC,CASSPDGGPSYNEQFF
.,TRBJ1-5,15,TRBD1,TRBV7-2,TGTGCCAGCAGCTCACAGGGGTTCGGCAATCAGCCCCAGCATTTT,CASSSQGFGNQPQHF
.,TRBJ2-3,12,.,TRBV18,TGTGCCAGCTCACCCTCCACAGATACGCAGTATTTT,CASSPSTDTQYF
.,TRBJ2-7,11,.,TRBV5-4,TGTGCCAGCAGCTCGTCCTACGAGCAGTACTTC,CASSSSYEQYF
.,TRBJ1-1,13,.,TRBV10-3,TGTGCCATCAGACAACAGGGTTGGACTGAAGCTTTCTTT,CAIRQQGWTEAFF
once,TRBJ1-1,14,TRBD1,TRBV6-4,TGTGCCAGCAGTGACACCGACAGGGGAACTGAAGCTTTCTTT,CASSDTDRGTEAFF
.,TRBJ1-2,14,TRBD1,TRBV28,TGTGCCAGCAGTCTTATGACAGGGGCCTATGGCTACACCTTC,CASSLMTGAYGYTF
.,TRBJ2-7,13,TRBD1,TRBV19,TGTGCCAGTAGACCCGAAGGTGGGGACAGAGAGTTCTTC,CASRPEGGDREFF
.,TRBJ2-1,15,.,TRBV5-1,TGCGCCAGCAGCTGGATACCTGACAGCTACAATGAGCAGTTCTTC,CASSWIPDSYNEQFF
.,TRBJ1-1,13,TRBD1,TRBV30,TGTGCCTGGAGCAGGGGGGAGGTCACTGAAGCTTTCTTT,CAWSRGEVTEAFF
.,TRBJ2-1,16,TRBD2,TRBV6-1,TGTGCCAGCAGTGCCGCTAGCGGGGGTTCTTACAATGAGCAGTTCTTC,CASSAASGGSYNEQFF
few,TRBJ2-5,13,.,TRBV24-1,TGTGCCACCAGGGACAACTTCCAAGAGACCCAGTACTTC,CATRDNFQETQYF
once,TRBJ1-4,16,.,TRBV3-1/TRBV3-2,TGTGCCAGCAGCCAAGTTGTGGGGACCCAGACAGGAAAACTGTTTTTT,CASSQVVGTQTGKLFF
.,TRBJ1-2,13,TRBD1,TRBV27,TGTGCCAGCAGTTTGAGCAGGGGGTATGGCTACACCTTC,CASSLSRGYGYTF
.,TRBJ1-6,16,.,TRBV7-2,TGTGCCAGCACCCTACGGGGAGGGGGACGTAATTCACCCCTCCACTTT,CASTLRGGGRNSPLHF
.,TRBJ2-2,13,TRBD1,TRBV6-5,TGTGCCAGCAGTCCAACAGGGGTCGGGGAGCTGTTTTTT,CASSPTGVGELFF
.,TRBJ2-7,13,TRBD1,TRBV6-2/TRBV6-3,TGTGCCAGCAGTGCGACAGGGGACTACGAGCAGTACTTC,CASSATGDYEQYF
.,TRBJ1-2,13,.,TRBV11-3,TGTGCCAGCAGCCCCAGACAGAACTATGGCTACACCTTC,CASSPRQNYGYTF
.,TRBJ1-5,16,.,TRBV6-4,TGTGCCAGCAGTGACTCGATAAACAGGGGCAATCAGCCCCAGCATTTT,CASSDSINRGNQPQHF
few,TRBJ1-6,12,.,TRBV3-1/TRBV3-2,TGTGCCAGTAAGAGTCGGAATTCACCCCTCCACTTT,CASKSRNSPLHF
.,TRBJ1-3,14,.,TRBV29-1,TGCAGCGTTGACCCAGATAACTCTGGAAACACCATATATTTT,CSVDPDNSGNTIYF
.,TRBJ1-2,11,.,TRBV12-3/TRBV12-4,TGTGCCATCCACAGTAGCTATGGCTACACCTTC,CAIHSSYGYTF
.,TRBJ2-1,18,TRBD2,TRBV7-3,TGTGCCAGCAGCCTTCGACCAACGCTAGCGGGGTCTAGCAATGAGCAGTTCTTC,CASSLRPTLAGSSNEQFF
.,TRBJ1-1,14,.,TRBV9,TGTGCCAGCAGCCCCCGCGGAGAGGACACTGAAGCTTTCTTT,CASSPRGEDTEAFF
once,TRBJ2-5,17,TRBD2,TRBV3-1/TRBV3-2,TGTGCCAGCAGCCAAGACCTTAGCGGGGGGTACCAAGAGACCCAGTACTTC,CASSQDLSGGYQETQYF
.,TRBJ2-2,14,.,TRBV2,TGTGCCAGTTTCCTAGACGCGAACACCGGGGAGCTGTTTTTT,CASFLDANTGELFF
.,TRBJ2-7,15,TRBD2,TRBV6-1,TGTGCCAGCAGTGAAAGTACTAGCGGGGTACACGAGCAGTACTTC,CASSESTSGVHEQYF
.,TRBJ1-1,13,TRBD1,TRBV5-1,TGCGCCAGCAGCACACAGGGGAATAATGAAGCTTTCTTT,CASSTQGNNEAFF
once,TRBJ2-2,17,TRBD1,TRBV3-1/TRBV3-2,TGTGCCAGCAGCCTGACTCCCGGGACAGTGGGCACCGGGGAGCTGTTTTTT,CASSLTPGTVGTGELFF
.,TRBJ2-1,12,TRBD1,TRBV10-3,TGTGCCATCCGGACAGGGGACAATGAGCAGTTCTTC,CAIRTGDNEQFF